This T cell receptor (beta chain) was captured by sequencing in a study of T cell clonotyping in hematopoietic cell transplantation. At the level of the study: Cytoreduction preceded collection of pretransplant recipient samples. Study conclusions and caveats: At the given depth, recipient repertoires were over 95% de novo clonotypes.

The time point: recipient sample about 28 days before transplant, after cytoreduction. Blood collection times were about day -28 and days 30, 100, 180 posttransplant. With respect to this clone: No antigen is known for it.

Data came from immunoSEQ multiplex PCR; TCRdb stores just in-frame clones and leaves some out. The data hold approximately 42,000 clones, with about 85% observed a single time. Germline assignment: CDR1 LNHDA and CDR2 SQIVND (reference sequence). The CDR3 has 18 amino acids. J lost 0 bases, V lost 5 bases, and 7 bases had no gene match. The chain carries TRBV19 and TRBJ2-6; 10 positions agree with TRBD1. The sequencing here drew on peripheral blood mononuclear cells, taken before stem cell transplant. This sequence originates from a man aged 55 to 70 with acute myeloid leukemia. Some clones in this sample may be carry-over from other donors' samples. DNA of the CDR3: TGTGCCAGTAGTCTAAGACAGGGGGCTATCTCTGGGGCCAACGTCCTGACTTTC. Its translation: CASSLRQGAISGANVLTF.